The 8 T cell receptor beta chains below come from one sample, sequenced in a study of T cell responses to AZD1222 COVID-19 vaccine. Generated by immunoSEQ multiplex PCR, the TCRdb table keeps only in-frame clones and is missing some. Of roughly 42,000 clones in the sample, about 78% are singletons; the top ten hold approximately 3.6%. The source material was peripheral blood, sampled on day 0 of AZD1222 vaccination. The receptors here all came from an adult in good health.

V usage is TRBV4-3 and J usage is TRBJ2-3; D unclear. The CDR3 runs 13 residues. V lost 0 bases to trimming and J lost 4 bases, with 5 bases between them. Germline CDR1 and CDR2: LGHNA and YSLEER. The CDR3 is CASSQEGPDTQYF. The CDR3 DNA follows: TGCGCCAGCAGCCAAGAGGGTCCAGATACGCAGTATTTT.

This clone was observed a single time. The chain carries TRBV7-9 and TRBJ1-1, with TRBD1 identical over 11 bases. Germline CDR1 reads SEHNR; CDR2 reads FQNEAQ (reference sequence). There are 16 residues in the CDR3. The trim removed 6 bases at V and 4 bases at J, leaving 10 bases unmatched. The CDR3 sequence is CASRRTGGFSITEAFF. CDR3 DNA sequence: TGTGCCAGCAGGCGGACAGGGGGCTTTTCAATCACTGAAGCTTTCTTT.

The chain is built from TRBV28 and TRBJ1-6; 8 bases are shared with TRBD1. This CDR3 comprises 14 residues. Germline V gene sequence: CDR1 MDHEN, CDR2 SYDVKM. The junction had 4 bases not matched to a gene; V was cut back by 6 bases and J by 6 bases. The DNA of the CDR3 is TGTGCCAGCAGGACGACAGGGGTTAATTCACCCCTCCACTTT. Protein product: CASRTTGVNSPLHF. Combining the CDR3 with reference TRBV28 and TRBJ1-6 gives the whole variable domain DVKVTQSSRYLVKRTGEKVFLECVQDMDHENMFWYRQDPGLGLRLIYFSYDVKMKEKGDIPEGYSVSREKKERFSLILESASTNQTSMYLCASRTTGVNSPLHFGNGTRLTVT.

This chain joins TRBV11-3 and TRBJ2-3, with D tentatively TRBD1 (5 bases). The V end was cut by 5 bases, the J end by 2 bases, with 11 bases between. The CDR3 extends over 14 amino acids. CDR1 is SGHNT, CDR2 YENEEA, per germline. The CDR3 spells CASSRGRDTDTQYF. CDR3 sequence (DNA): TGTGCCAGCAGCCGCGGCAGGGACACAGATACGCAGTATTTT.

The chain carries TRBV11-2 and TRBJ2-1; 8 nucleotides agree with TRBD2. The CDR3 totals 18 residues. V lost 1 base to trimming and J lost 5 bases; unmatched junction nucleotides: 13. In germline, CDR1 is SGHAT, CDR2 FQNNGV. This chain's CDR3 is CASSLVRLAGIGHNEQFF. The CDR3 DNA follows: TGTGCCAGCAGCTTAGTTCGGCTAGCGGGTATTGGACACAATGAGCAGTTCTTC.

CDR3 nucleotide sequence: TGTGCCAGCAGTTTCCGGGGACATCCCCTCTATAGCAATCAGCCCCAGCATTTT. Translating it yields CASSFRGHPLYSNQPQHF. The rearrangement joins TRBV28 to TRBJ1-5; a weak D match, TRBD1 (6 bases). The CDR3 length is 18 residues. CDR1 is MDHEN and CDR2 is SYDVKM in the germline V gene. The germline V and J ends were trimmed by 3 bases and 0 bases, with 18 bases remaining between them.

The J gene is TRBJ1-2, the V gene TRBV5-4; D is uncertain. Trimming took 4 bases from V and 0 from J, leaving 4 bases between them. Per the germline V gene, CDR1 is SGHNT and CDR2 is YYREEE (reference sequence). The CDR3 runs to 12 residues. The CDR3 reads CASSGANYGYTF. The CDR3 bases are TGTGCCAGCAGCGGGGCTAACTATGGCTACACCTTC.

The chain has TRBV14 and TRBJ2-2; tentative D call: TRBD2 (5 bases). The CDR3 is 14 residues long. Germline lookup yields CDR1 SGHDN and CDR2 FVKESK. V was pared by 4 bases and J by 6 bases, with 12 bases between. The DNA of the CDR3 is TGTGCCAGCAGCCGCCTCACCGGGGCCGGGGAGCTGTTTTTT. It is translated as CASSRLTGAGELFF. The variable domain in full, completed from reference TRBV14 and TRBJ2-2, reads EAGVTQFPSHSVIEKGQTVTLRCDPISGHDNLYWYRRVMGKEIKFLLHFVKESKQDESGMPNNRFLAERTGGTYSTLKVQPAELEDSGVYFCASSRLTGAGELFFGEGSRLTVL.